This T cell receptor (beta chain) was found in a study of spatial heterogeneity in lung cancer. This clonotype was seen repeatedly, ten times or more. The antigen is undetermined. Study outcomes and limitations: How many expanded intratumoral alpha and beta TCRs were present tracked the tumor mutation count, which was a count of nonsynonymous mutations.

Time point: sample taken at primary tumor resection. TCRdb ran MiXCR on the 5' RACE reads and lists one entry per CDR3 protein. Among 15,000 to 20,000 distinct CDR3 sequences listed, roughly 6% were seen once. The clonotype comes from a female donor with early-stage non-small cell lung cancer. The source material was lung tumor tissue, sampled at surgery.

The DNA for the CDR3 is TGTGCCAGCAGTCCCTCGGGACAGCGGATGAACACTGAAGCTTTCTTT. Encoded protein: CASSPSGQRMNTEAFF. This sequence joins TRBV28 and TRBJ1-1; 7 nucleotides align to TRBD1. Germline CDR1 reads MDHEN; CDR2 reads SYDVKM. The CDR3 runs to 16 residues. Losses at the gene ends were 5 bases for V and 0 bases for J; bases not matched to a gene: 9.